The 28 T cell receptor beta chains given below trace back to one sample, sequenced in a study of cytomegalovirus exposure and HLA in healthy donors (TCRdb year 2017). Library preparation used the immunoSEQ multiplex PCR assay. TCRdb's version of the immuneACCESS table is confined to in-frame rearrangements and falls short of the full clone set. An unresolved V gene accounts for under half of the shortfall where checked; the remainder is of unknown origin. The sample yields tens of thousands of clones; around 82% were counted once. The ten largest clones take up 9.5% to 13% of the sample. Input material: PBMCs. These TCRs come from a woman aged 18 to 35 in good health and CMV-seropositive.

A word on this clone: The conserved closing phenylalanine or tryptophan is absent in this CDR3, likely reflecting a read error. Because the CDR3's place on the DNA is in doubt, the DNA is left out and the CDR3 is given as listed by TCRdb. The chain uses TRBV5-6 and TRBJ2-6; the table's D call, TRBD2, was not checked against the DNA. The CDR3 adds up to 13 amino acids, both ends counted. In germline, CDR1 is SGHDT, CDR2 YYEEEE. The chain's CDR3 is CASSRGGRTGLVV.

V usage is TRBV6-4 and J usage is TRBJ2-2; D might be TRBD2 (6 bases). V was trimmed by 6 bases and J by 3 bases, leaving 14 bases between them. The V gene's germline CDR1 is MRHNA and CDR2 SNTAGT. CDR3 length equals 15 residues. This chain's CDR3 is CASRAGGADTGELFF. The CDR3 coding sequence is TGTGCCAGCAGAGCAGGAGGGGCAGACACCGGGGAGCTGTTTTTT.

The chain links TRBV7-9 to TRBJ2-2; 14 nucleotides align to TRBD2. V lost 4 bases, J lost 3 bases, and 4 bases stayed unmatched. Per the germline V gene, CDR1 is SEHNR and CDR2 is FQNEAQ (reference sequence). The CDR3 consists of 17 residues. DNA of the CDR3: TGTGCCAGCAGCTGGGGACTAGCGGGGGTGGACACCGGGGAGCTGTTTTTT. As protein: CASSWGLAGVDTGELFF.

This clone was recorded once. CDR3 sequence: CASSVGTSGAYNEQFF. The CDR3 region has the DNA TGTGCCAGCAGTGTGGGGACTAGCGGGGCATACAATGAGCAGTTCTTC. This sequence joins TRBV2 and TRBJ2-1, with 13 bases identical to TRBD2. Germline values: CDR1 SNHLY, CDR2 FYNNEI. The CDR3 loop spans 16 amino acids. V shed 4 bases, J shed 4 bases, and the junction held 4 bases outside the gene matches.

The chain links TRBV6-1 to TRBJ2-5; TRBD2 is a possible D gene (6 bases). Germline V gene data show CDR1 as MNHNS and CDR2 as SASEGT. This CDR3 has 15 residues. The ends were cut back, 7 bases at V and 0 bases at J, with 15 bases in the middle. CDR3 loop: CASTMRLGDQETQYF. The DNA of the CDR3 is TGTGCCAGCACCATGAGACTAGGGGACCAAGAGACCCAGTACTTC.

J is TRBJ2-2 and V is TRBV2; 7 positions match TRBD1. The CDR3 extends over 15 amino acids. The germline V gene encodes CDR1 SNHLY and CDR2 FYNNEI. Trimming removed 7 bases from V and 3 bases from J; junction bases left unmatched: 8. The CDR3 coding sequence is TGTGCCAGCACCGCCTTAGGACAGGACACCGGGGAGCTGTTTTTT. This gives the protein CASTALGQDTGELFF.

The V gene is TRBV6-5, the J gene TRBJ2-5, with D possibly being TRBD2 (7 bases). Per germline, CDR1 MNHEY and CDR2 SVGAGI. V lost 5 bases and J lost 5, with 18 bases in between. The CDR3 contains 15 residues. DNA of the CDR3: TGTGCCAGCAGTCCAACCCGGGGGGCACGGGAGACCCAGTACTTC. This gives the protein CASSPTRGARETQYF.

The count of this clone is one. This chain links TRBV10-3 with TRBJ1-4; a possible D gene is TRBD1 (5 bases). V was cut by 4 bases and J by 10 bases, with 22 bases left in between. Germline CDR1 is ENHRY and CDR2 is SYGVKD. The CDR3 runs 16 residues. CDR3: CAISVGQGEDFGKLFF. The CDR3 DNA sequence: TGTGCCATCAGTGTGGGGCAGGGTGAAGATTTTGGAAAACTGTTTTTT.

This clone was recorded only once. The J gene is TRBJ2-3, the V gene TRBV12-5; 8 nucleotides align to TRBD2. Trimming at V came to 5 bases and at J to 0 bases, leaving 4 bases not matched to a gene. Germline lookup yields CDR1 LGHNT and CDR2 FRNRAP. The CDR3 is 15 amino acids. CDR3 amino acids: CASGPTGGSTDTQYF. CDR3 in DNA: TGTGCTAGTGGTCCCACGGGGGGGAGCACAGATACGCAGTATTTT.

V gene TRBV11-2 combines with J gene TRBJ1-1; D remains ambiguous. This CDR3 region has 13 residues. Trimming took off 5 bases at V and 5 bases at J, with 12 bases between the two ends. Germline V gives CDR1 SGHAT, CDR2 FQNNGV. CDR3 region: CASSPLVRTEAFF. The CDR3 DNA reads TGTGCCAGCAGCCCCCTCGTGAGAACTGAAGCTTTCTTT. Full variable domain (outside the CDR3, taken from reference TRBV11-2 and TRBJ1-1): EAGVAQSPRYKIIEKRQSVAFWCNPISGHATLYWYQQILGQGPKLLIQFQNNGVVDDSQLPKDRFSAERLKGVDSTLKIQPAKLEDSAVYLCASSPLVRTEAFFGQGTRLTVV.

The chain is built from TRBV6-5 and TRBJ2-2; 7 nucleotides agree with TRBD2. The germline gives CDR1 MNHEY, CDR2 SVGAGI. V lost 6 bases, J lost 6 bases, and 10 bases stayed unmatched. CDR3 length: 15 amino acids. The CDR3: CASSSAWGGAGELFF. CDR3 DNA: TGTGCCAGCAGCTCAGCGTGGGGGGGTGCCGGGGAGCTGTTTTTT.

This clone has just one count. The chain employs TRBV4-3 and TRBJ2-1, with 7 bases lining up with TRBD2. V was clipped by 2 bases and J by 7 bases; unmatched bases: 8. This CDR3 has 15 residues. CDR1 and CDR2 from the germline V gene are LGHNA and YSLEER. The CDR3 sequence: CASSQSAAGENEQFF. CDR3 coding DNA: TGCGCCAGCAGCCAATCTGCCGCGGGGGAAAATGAGCAGTTCTTC.

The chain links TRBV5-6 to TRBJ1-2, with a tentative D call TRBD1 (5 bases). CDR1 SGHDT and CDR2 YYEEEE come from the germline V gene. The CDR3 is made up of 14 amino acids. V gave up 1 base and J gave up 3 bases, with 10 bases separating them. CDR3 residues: CASSLPGDYYGYTF. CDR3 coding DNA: TGTGCCAGCAGCTTGCCGGGGGATTACTATGGCTACACCTTC.

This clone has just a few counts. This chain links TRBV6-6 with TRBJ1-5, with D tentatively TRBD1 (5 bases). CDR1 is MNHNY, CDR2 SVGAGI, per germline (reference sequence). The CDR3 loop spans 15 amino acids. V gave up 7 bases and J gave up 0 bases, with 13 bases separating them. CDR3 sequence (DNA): TGTGCCAGCATCATGGGGCAGTATAGCAATCAGCCCCAGCATTTT. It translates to CASIMGQYSNQPQHF.

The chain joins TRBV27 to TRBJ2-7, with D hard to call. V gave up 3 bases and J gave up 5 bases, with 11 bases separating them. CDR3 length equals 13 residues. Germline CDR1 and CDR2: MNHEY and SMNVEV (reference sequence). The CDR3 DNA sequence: TGTGCCAGCAGTTTTAATTCCCGGGACGAGCAGTACTTC. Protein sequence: CASSFNSRDEQYF.

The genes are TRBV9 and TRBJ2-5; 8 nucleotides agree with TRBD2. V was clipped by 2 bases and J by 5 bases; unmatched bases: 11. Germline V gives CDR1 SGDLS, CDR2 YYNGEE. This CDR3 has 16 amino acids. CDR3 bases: TGTGCCAGCAGCGTGGGTGGCGGGGGGCCGGGGGAGACCCAGTACTTC. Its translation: CASSVGGGGPGETQYF.

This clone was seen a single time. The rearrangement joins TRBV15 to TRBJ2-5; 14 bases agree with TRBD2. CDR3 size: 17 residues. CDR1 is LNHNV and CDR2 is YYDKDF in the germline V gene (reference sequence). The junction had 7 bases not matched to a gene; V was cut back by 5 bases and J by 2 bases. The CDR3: CATSRGLAGAVQETQYF. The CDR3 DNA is TGTGCCACCAGCCGGGGACTAGCGGGGGCCGTACAAGAGACCCAGTACTTC. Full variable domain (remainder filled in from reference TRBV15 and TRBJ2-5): DAMVIQNPRYQVTQFGKPVTLSCSQTLNHNVMYWYQQKSSQAPKLLFHYYDKDFNNEADTPDNFQSRRPNTSFCFLDIRSPGLGDTAMYLCATSRGLAGAVQETQYFGPGTRLLVL.

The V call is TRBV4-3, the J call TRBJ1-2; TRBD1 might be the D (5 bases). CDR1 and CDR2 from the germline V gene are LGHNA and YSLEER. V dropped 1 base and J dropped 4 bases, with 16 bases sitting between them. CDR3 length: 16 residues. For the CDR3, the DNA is TGCGCCAGCAGCCAAGGAGTCCTACAGGCCGGCTATGGCTACACCTTC. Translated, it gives CASSQGVLQAGYGYTF.

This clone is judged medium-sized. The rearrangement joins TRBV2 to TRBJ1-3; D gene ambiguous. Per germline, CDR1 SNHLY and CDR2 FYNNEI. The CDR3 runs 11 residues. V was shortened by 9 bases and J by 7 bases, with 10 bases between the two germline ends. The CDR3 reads CASRQFNTIYF. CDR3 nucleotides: TGTGCCAGTCGTCAGTTTAACACCATATATTTT.

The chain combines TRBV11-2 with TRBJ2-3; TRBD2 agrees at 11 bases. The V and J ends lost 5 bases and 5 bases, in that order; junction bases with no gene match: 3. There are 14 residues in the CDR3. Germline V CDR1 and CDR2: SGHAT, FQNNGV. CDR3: CASSRTSGGDTQYF. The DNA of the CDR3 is TGTGCCAGCAGCCGAACTAGCGGGGGAGATACGCAGTATTTT. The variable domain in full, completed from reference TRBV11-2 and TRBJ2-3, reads EAGVAQSPRYKIIEKRQSVAFWCNPISGHATLYWYQQILGQGPKLLIQFQNNGVVDDSQLPKDRFSAERLKGVDSTLKIQPAKLEDSAVYLCASSRTSGGDTQYFGPGTRLTVL.

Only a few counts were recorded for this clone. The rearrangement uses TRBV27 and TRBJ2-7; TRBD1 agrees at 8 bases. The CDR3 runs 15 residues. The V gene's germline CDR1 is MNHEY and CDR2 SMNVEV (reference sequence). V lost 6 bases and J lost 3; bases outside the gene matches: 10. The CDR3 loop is CASRIRTGTNYEQYF. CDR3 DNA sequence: TGTGCCAGCAGGATCCGGACAGGGACCAACTACGAGCAGTACTTC.

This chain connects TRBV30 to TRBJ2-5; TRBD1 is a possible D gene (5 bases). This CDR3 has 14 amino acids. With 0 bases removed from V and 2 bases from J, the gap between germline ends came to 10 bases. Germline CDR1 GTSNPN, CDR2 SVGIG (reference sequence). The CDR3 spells CAWSVPHRQETQYF. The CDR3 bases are TGTGCCTGGAGTGTTCCCCACAGGCAAGAGACCCAGTACTTC.

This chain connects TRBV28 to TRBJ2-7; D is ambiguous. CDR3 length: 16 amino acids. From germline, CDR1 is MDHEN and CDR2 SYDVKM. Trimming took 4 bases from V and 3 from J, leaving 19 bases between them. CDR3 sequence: CASSSRRVNVDYEQYF. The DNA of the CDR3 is TGTGCCAGCAGTTCCAGACGGGTAAATGTAGACTACGAGCAGTACTTC. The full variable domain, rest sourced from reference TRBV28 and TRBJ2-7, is DVKVTQSSRYLVKRTGEKVFLECVQDMDHENMFWYRQDPGLGLRLIYFSYDVKMKEKGDIPEGYSVSREKKERFSLILESASTNQTSMYLCASSSRRVNVDYEQYFGPGTRLTVT.

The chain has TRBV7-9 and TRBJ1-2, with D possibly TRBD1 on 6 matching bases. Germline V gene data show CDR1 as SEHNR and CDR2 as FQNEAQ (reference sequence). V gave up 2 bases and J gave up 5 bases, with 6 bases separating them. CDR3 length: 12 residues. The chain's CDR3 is CASSLQGYGYTF. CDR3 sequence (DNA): TGTGCCAGCAGCTTACAGGGGTATGGCTACACCTTC.

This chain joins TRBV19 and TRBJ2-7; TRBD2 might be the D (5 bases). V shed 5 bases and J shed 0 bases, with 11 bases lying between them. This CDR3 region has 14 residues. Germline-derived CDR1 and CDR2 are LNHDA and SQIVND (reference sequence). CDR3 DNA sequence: TGTGCCAGTAGTCTTGGACGGGGCTCCTACGAGCAGTACTTC. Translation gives CASSLGRGSYEQYF.

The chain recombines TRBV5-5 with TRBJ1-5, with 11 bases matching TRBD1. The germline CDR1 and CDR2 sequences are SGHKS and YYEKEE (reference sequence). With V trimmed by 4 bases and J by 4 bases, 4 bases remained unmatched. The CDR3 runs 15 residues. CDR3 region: CASSPGTGGNQPQHF. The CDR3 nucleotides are TGTGCCAGCAGCCCGGGGACAGGGGGGAATCAGCCCCAGCATTTT.

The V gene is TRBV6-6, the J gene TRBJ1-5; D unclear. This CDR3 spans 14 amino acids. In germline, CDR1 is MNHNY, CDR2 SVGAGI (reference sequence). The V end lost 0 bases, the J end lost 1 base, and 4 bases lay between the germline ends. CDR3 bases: TGTGCCAGCAGTTACTCCGGGAGCAATCAGCCCCAGCATTTT. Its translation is CASSYSGSNQPQHF.

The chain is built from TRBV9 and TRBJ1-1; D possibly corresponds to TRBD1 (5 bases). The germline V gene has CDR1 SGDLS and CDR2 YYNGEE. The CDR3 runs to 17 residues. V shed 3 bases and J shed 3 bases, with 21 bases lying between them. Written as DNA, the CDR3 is TGTGCCAGCAGCGCTAACCTATGGAGGGGAGGGGACACTGAAGCTTTCTTT. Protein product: CASSANLWRGGDTEAFF.